This T cell receptor beta chain comes out of a study of early T cells in non-severe SARS-CoV-2 infection. In the study overall: Bulk RNA taken from unsorted whole blood was sequenced, leaving chains unpaired. General study results and limits: There was a bias toward anti-spike CD8 responses in VDJdb matching, which missed private and CD4 specificities.

Unique molecular identifiers tagged individual cDNA molecules. TCRdb re-analysed the 5' RACE reads in MiXCR, keeping a single row per CDR3 protein. The repertoire has 66,000 or so distinct CDR3 sequences, under 15% of them found once; the top ten carry roughly 8.3%. Germline CDR1 reads SGHAT; CDR2 reads FQNNGV. The CDR3 contains 15 residues. V lost 2 bases to trimming and J lost 5 bases; unmatched junction nucleotides: 6. This clonotype has ten or more counts. What it binds is unknown. Input material: whole blood. The clonotype was recovered from an adult who was a healthcare worker with PCR-confirmed SARS-CoV-2 infection or an uninfected control (not recorded which). The chain links TRBV11-2 to TRBJ1-1; 9 bases fit TRBD1. The CDR3 DNA follows: TGTGCCAGCAGCTTAACAGGGGGCGCGGGGACTGAAGCTTTCTTT. It translates to CASSLTGGAGTEAFF.